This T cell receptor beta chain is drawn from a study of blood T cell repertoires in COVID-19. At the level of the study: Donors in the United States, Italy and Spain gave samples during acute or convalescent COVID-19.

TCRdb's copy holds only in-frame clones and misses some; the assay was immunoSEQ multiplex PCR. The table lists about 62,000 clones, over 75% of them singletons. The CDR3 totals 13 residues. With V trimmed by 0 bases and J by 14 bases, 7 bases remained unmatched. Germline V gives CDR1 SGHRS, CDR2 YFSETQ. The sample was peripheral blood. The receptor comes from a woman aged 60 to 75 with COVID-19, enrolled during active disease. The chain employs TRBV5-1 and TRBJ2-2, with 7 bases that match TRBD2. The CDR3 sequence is CASSLAGGRALFF. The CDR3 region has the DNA TGCGCCAGCAGCTTGGCCGGAGGGAGGGCCCTGTTTTTT.